The text below deals with one T cell receptor beta chain. No cognate antigen has been identified for it. Base qualities were left out, and no much larger clone turns up one base away. Separate from the roughly 700-subject first cohort, the validation cohort of about 130 subjects was the group to which the donors belonged. This entry is derived from a study of cytomegalovirus exposure and HLA in healthy donors (dated by TCRdb to the late 2010s). For the study in its entirety: A later analysis indicated that the roughly 130 validation repertoires were generated on the platform also employed for the approximately 700 repertoires of the first cohort. The study aimed to test whether signatures of past pathogen exposure could be identified by cataloging public T cell receptors. Besides the first cohort of 666 subjects, a separate validation cohort made up of about 120 different subjects was used. To predict cytomegalovirus infection status, the study brought together high-throughput TCR immunosequencing, statistical association of individual TCRs with disease status, and machine learning. Beyond this particular receptor, the publication reports: The classifier was reported to diagnose cytomegalovirus status with high specificity and sensitivity in both the original and validation cohorts. The validation cohort had no HLA typing available for a later analysis, so co-occurrence within that cohort was assessed over all 120 repertoires. In vitro tests confirmed that a few of the cytomegalovirus-associated TCR beta chains recognize cytomegalovirus antigens. It was suggested by the authors that the approach could potentially be generalized to other disease states and immunological phenotypes. Most TCR sequences were observed very rarely across donors, whereas some public TCRs were present in many individuals. A total of fewer than 200 TCR beta chains were listed by the study as associated with cytomegalovirus. In a later analysis, TCRs clustered in the first cohort were found to also tend to co-occur in the roughly 120 validation repertoires, with approximately 95% of cluster scores above 0.

The receptor library was made with the immunoSEQ multiplex PCR assay. The original methods were these. A statistical classification framework was developed to diagnose cytomegalovirus status using the catalog of TCR beta chain sequences. TCRdb retrieved this table from immuneACCESS and kept in-frame rearrangements only. Not all clones are present; in checked studies, unresolved V genes account for under half, and no reason is known for the remainder. D and trimming come from the DNA, and the V and J calls and clone size come from that table. In this sample the table shows under 200,000 clones, about 81% of which occur a single time. The ten largest clonotypes hold 1% to 1.5% of the sample. V lost 3 bases and J lost 7 bases; the stretch between them is 13 bases long. The germline V gene gives CDR1 as SNHLY and CDR2 as FYNNEI. The CDR3 covers 14 residues, taking in both the cysteine and the phenylalanine. Of all the DNA, just the CDR3 is kept, 42 bases in frame from base 1.

Sequencing was carried out using PBMCs. The receptor chain draws on TRBV2 and TRBJ1-3; perhaps TRBD1 is the D gene, with 5 bases matching. This clonotype originated in a woman between 25 and 40 years old in good health and CMV-seronegative. The CDR3 has the sequence CASSDRWGRNTIYF. The nucleotide sequence is TGTGCCAGCAGTGATAGGTGGGGCCGTAACACCATATATTTT.